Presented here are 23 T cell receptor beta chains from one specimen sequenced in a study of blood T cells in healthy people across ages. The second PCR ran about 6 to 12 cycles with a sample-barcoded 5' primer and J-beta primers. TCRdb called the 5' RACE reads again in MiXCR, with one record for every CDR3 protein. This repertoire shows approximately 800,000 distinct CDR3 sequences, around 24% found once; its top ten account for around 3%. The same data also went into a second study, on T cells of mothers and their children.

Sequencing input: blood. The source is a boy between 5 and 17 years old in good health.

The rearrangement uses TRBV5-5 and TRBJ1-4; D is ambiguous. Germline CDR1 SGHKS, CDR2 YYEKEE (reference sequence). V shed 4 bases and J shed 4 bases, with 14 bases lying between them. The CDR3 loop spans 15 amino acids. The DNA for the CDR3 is TGTGCCAGCAGCCCAATGGTCGGTGATAATGAAAAACTGTTTTTT. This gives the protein CASSPMVGDNEKLFF.

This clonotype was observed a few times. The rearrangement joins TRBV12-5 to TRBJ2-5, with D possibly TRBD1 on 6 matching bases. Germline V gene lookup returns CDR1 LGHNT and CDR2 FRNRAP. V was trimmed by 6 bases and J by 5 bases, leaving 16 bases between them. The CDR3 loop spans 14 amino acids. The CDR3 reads CASGDGQNGETQYF. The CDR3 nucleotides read TGTGCTAGTGGGGACGGACAGAACGGGGAGACCCAGTACTTC.

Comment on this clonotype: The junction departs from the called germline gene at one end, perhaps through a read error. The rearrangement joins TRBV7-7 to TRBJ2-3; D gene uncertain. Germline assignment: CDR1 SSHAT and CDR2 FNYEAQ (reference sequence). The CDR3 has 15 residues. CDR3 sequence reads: CASSIGNLTTDTQYF. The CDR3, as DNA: TGTGCTAGCAGCATCGGAAATCTCACCACAGATACGCAGTATTTT. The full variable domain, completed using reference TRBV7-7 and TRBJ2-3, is GAGVSQSPRYKVTKRGQDVTLRCDPISSHATLYWYQQALGQGPEFLTYFNYEAQPDKSGLPSDRFSAERPEGSISTLTIQRTEQRDSAMYRCASSIGNLTTDTQYFGPGTRLTVL.

The DNA for the CDR3 is TGTGCCAGCAAGGGGACCATCTTCGATGGCTACACCTTC. It is translated as CASKGTIFDGYTF. The chain combines TRBV6-5 with TRBJ1-2; tentatively, D is TRBD1 (5 bases). The CDR3 totals 13 residues. V was shortened by 7 bases and J by 6 bases, with 15 bases between the two germline ends. Germline values: CDR1 MNHEY, CDR2 SVGAGI.

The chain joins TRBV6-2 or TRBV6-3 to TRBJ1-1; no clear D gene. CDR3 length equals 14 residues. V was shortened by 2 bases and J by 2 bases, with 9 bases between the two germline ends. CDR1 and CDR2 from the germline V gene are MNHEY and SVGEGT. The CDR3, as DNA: TGTGCCAGCAGTTACGGGGTAGGCAACACTGAAGCTTTCTTT. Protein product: CASSYGVGNTEAFF.

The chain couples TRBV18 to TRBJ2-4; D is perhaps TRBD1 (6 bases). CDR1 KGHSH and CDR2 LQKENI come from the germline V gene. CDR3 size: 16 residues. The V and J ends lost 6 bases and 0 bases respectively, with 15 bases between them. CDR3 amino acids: CASSPQGMLAKNIQYF. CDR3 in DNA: TGTGCCAGCTCCCCCCAGGGGATGCTAGCCAAAAACATTCAGTACTTC.

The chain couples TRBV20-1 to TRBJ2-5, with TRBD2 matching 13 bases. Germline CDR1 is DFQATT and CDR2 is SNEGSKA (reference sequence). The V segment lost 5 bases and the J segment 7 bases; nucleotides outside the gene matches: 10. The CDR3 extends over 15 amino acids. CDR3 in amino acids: CSAPRTSGGGSTQYF. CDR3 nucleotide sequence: TGCAGTGCTCCCCGGACTAGCGGGGGCGGATCGACCCAGTACTTC.

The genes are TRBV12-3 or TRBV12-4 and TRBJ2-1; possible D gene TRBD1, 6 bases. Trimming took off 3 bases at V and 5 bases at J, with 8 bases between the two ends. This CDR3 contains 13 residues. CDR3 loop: CASSFRGNNEQFF. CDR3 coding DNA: TGTGCCAGCAGTTTCAGGGGAAACAATGAGCAGTTCTTC.

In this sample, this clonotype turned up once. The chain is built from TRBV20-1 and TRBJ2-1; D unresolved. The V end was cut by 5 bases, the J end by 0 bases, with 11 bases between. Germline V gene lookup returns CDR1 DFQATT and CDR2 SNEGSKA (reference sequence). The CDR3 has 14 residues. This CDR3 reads CSAPKHGSYNEQFF. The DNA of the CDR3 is TGCAGTGCTCCTAAACATGGCTCCTACAATGAGCAGTTCTTC.

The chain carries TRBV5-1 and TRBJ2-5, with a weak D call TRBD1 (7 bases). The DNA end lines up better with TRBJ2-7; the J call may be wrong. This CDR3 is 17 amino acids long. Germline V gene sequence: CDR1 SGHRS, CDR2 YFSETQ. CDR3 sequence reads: CASSSPPGGKEQDEQYF. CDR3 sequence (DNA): TGCGCCAGCAGCTCGCCCCCAGGGGGGAAAGAACAAGACGAGCAGTACTTC.

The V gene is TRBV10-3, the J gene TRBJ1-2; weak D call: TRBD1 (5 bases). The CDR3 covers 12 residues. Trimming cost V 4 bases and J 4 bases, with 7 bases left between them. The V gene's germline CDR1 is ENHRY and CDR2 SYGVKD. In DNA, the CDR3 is TGTGCCATCAGTGGGGGGTCCTATGGCTACACCTTC. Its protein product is CAISGGSYGYTF.

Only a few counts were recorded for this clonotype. The CDR3 nucleotides read TGTGCCAGCAGCGGGCAGGCCTCTGGGGCCAACGTCCTGACTTTC. Residues: CASSGQASGANVLTF. The chain uses TRBV9 and TRBJ2-6; D is unclear. CDR1 and CDR2 (germline): SGDLS, YYNGEE. The CDR3 is 15 amino acids. Trimming removed 3 bases from V and 0 bases from J, with 7 bases in between.

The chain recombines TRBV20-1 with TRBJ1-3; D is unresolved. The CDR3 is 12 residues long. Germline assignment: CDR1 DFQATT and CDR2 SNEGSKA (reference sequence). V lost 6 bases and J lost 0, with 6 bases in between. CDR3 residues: CSASLSGNTIYF. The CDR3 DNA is TGCAGTGCCTCCCTCTCTGGAAACACCATATATTTT.

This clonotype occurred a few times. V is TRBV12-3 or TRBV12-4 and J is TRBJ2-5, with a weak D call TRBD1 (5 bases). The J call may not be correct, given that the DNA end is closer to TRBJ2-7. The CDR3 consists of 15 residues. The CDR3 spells CASRSPRSGPHEQYF. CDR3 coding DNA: TGTGCCAGCAGAAGCCCACGATCAGGGCCCCACGAGCAGTACTTC.

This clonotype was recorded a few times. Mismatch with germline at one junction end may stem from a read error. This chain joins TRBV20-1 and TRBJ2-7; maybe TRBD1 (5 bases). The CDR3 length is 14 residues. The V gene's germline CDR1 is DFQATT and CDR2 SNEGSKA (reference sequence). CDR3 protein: CRKPGNLHRYEQCF. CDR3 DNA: TGCAGGAAGCCAGGGAACTTACATCGTTACGAGCAGTGCTTC.

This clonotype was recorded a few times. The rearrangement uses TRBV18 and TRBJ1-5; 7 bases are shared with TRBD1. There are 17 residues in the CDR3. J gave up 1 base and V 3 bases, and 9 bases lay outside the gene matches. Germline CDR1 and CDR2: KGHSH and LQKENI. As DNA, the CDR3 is TGTGCCAGCTCACCTACATTGGACAGGTACAGCAATCAGCCCCAGCATTTT. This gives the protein CASSPTLDRYSNQPQHF.

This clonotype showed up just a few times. The CDR3 protein is CASSQVPTGGGRNTGELFF. The CDR3 DNA follows: TGCGCCAGCAGCCAAGTTCCGACAGGGGGCGGACGAAACACCGGGGAGCTGTTTTTT. The genes are TRBV4-1 and TRBJ2-2; TRBD1 aligns across 10 bases. This CDR3 has 19 amino acids. CDR1 MGHRA and CDR2 YSYEKL come from the germline V gene. Trimming at V came to 1 base and at J to 2 bases, leaving 10 bases not matched to a gene.

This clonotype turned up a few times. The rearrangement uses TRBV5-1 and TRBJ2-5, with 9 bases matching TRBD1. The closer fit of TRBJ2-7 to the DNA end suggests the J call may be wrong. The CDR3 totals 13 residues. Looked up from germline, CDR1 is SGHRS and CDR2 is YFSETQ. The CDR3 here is CASRPGTGTEQYF. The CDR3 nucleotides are TGCGCCAGCAGACCCGGGACAGGGACCGAGCAGTACTTC.

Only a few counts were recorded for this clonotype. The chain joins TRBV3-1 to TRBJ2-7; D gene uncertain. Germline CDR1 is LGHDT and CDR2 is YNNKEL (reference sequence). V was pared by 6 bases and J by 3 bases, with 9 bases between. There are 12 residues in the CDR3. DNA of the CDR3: TGTGCCAGCAGGGGGAATGACTACGAGCAGTACTTC. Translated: CASRGNDYEQYF.

The CDR3 loop reads CASNQNWSPGANVLTF. The CDR3 bases are TGCGCCAGTAACCAAAACTGGAGTCCTGGGGCCAACGTCCTGACTTTC. The gene calls are TRBV5-1 and TRBJ2-6, with D unresolved. Per the germline V gene, CDR1 is SGHRS and CDR2 is YFSETQ. This CDR3 is built from 16 residues. Trimming pared 8 bases from V and 2 bases from J, leaving 17 bases between.

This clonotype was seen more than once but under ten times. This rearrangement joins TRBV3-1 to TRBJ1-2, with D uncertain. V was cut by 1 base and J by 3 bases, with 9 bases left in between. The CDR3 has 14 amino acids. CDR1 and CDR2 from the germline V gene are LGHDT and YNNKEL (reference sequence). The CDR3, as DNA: TGTGCCAGCAGCCAAGCCGGATTCTACTATGGCTACACCTTC. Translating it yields CASSQAGFYYGYTF. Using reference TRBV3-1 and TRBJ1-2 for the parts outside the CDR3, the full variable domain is DTAVSQTPKYLVTQMGNDKSIKCEQNLGHDTMYWYKQDSKKFLKIMFSYNNKELIINETVPNRFSPKSPDKAHLNLHINSLELGDSAVYFCASSQAGFYYGYTFGSGTRLTVV.

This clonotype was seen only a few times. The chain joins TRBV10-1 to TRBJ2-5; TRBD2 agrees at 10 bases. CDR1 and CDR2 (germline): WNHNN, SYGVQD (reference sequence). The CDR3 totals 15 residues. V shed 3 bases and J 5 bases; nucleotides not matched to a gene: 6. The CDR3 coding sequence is TGCGCCAGCAGTGATGGGCTAGCGGGGGTCGAGACCCAGTACTTC. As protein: CASSDGLAGVETQYF.

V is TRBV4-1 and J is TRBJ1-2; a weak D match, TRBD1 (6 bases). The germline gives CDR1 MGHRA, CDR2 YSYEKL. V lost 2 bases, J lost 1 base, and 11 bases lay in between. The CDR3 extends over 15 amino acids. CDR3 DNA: TGCGCCAGCAGCCAACCACTACAGGGTAACTATGGCTACACCTTC. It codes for CASSQPLQGNYGYTF.